This T cell receptor beta chain is from a study of CD8 T cells in Susac syndrome. CD8+ and CD4+ T cells circulating in blood were sequenced for TCR beta. TEMRA cells were FACS-enriched, while CD8+ and CD4+ T cells were negatively isolated. Random hexamers primed reverse transcription of about 0.45 to 1 ug RNA. TCR beta CDR3 was amplified by immunoSEQ multiplex PCR. This amplification extended across 54 Vbeta and 13 Jbeta segments. TCRdb reprocessed the immunoSEQ multiplex PCR reads with MiXCR, giving one entry per CDR3 protein. This sample carries 200,000 or so distinct CDR3 sequences, approximately 96% of them seen once, and the ten largest clones take about 0.093%. Germline lookup yields CDR1 MNHNY and CDR2 SVGAGI (reference sequence). V was trimmed by 4 bases and J by 5 bases, leaving 5 bases between them. This CDR3 spans 11 amino acids.

The V gene is TRBV6-6, the J gene TRBJ2-5; D unclear. This clonotype originated in a human donor with multiple sclerosis. Sequenced: CD4+ T cells from PBMCs. The CDR3 reads CASSFHETQYF. In nucleotides, the CDR3 is TGTGCCAGCAGTTTTCACGAGACCCAGTACTTC.